Listed here is a single T cell receptor beta chain. Its antigen is not known. The data stem from a study of OX40 agonist ivuxolimab in advanced cancers. Study results and caveats: A proportion of nonresponders additionally exhibited low normalized T-cell clonal expansion.

This CDR3 contains 15 residues. J lost 8 bases, V lost 7 bases, and 16 bases had no gene match. Per the germline V gene, CDR1 is MNHNS and CDR2 is SASEGT. The protocol was immunoSEQ multiplex PCR, while the TCRdb copy is restricted to in-frame clones and leaves out a portion. This table holds about 72,000 clones, about 88% found once. Material: CD4+ or CD8+ T cells sorted from blood, obtained in a trial of the OX40 agonist ivuxolimab. This TCR derives from an adult with an advanced solid tumor such as melanoma, head and neck, liver or kidney cancer. This chain connects TRBV6-1 to TRBJ1-1; 7 bases fit TRBD1. For the CDR3, the DNA is TGTGCCAGCAATTTGAGGGGGCGCGGAGATATAGAAGCTTTCTTT. This gives the protein CASNLRGRGDIEAFF.